This T cell receptor beta chain was identified in a study of OX40 agonist ivuxolimab in advanced cancers. Exclusion applied to patients with autoimmune disease history or systemic immunosuppression. On cycle 4 day 1 and cycle 7 day 1, as well as at baseline, blood was sampled. Sequencing was performed with immunoSEQ multiplex PCR; in TCRdb, only in-frame clones are kept and a portion is missing. Of around 19,000 clones detected, roughly 74% appear once; the ten largest clones hold about 24%. The CDR3 contains 14 residues. Germline assignment: CDR1 SGDLS and CDR2 YYNGEE. V lost 3 bases and J lost 2, with 10 bases in between. A single count supports this clone. The target antigen is unknown. Overall study results and limits: Among patients with partial responses at 0.1-3.0 mg/kg, clonal expansion was among the lowest. More expanded clones were found, on average, in CD8+ than in CD4+ T cells.

This sequence joins TRBV9 and TRBJ2-3, with D possibly TRBD2 on 6 matching bases. The clonotype originates from an adult with an advanced solid tumor such as melanoma, head and neck, liver or kidney cancer. Source: CD4+ or CD8+ T cells sorted from blood, taken in a trial of the OX40 agonist ivuxolimab. CDR3: CASSERAFTDTQYF. CDR3 DNA: TGTGCCAGCAGCGAGCGGGCCTTCACAGATACGCAGTATTTT. The variable domain in full, completed from reference TRBV9 and TRBJ2-3, reads DSGVTQTPKHLITATGQRVTLRCSPRSGDLSVYWYQQSLDQGLQFLIQYYNGEERAKGNILERFSAQQFPDLHSELNLSSLELGDSALYFCASSERAFTDTQYFGPGTRLTVL.